This is a list of T cell receptor beta chains from one sample in a study of blood T cell repertoires in COVID-19. Here immunoSEQ multiplex PCR was the method, and the copy in TCRdb shows in-frame clones only, minus some. The sample holds tens of thousands of clones, more than 75% seen once. Sequenced input: peripheral blood. The origin of the receptors is a woman aged 80 or over with acute or convalescent COVID-19. CDR3s include the opening cysteine and the closing phenylalanine or tryptophan. D genes are given only for firm matches. Not every row has a clone size; where given, it reads once, few, many or a size class.

CDR3 protein | CDR3 DNA | J gene | D gene | clone size | V gene
CASSPSSGRPPGGTQYF | TGCGCCAGCAGCCCATCTAGCGGGAGGCCGCCTGGAGGGACCCAGTACTTC | TRBJ2-5 | TRBD2 | NA | TRBV5-1
CASSISTTYEQYF | TGTGCCAGTAGTATCAGTACAACCTACGAGCAGTACTTC | TRBJ2-7 | NA | NA | TRBV19
CASAEDQGNYGYTF | TGTGCCAGTGCAGAAGACCAGGGGAACTATGGCTACACCTTC | TRBJ1-2 | NA | NA | TRBV19
CASSFPGQGAYEQYF | TGTGCCAGCAGCTTTCCGGGACAGGGTGCTTACGAGCAGTACTTC | TRBJ2-7 | TRBD1 | NA | TRBV5-4
CASSLADRGPNEQFF | TGTGCCAGCAGCTTGGCCGACAGGGGGCCCAATGAGCAGTTCTTC | TRBJ2-1 | TRBD1 | NA | TRBV5-5
CASLQGTNTEAFF | TGTGCCAGTCTTCAGGGGACGAACACTGAAGCTTTCTTT | TRBJ1-1 | NA | NA | TRBV19
CASSLVTGTSGGAYEQYF | TGTGCCAGCAGCTTAGTTACCGGGACTAGCGGGGGGGCCTACGAGCAGTACTTC | TRBJ2-7 | TRBD2 | NA | TRBV7-9
CALGRGNTEAFF | TGTGCCCTGGGGCGAGGGAACACTGAAGCTTTCTTT | TRBJ1-1 | NA | NA | TRBV6-5
CASSPMTGVFEKLFF | TGTGCCAGCAGCCCGATGACAGGGGTGTTTGAAAAACTGTTTTTT | TRBJ1-4 | TRBD1 | NA | TRBV7-2
CASSYRLAAYNEQFF | TGTGCCAGCAGTTATAGACTAGCGGCATACAATGAGCAGTTCTTC | TRBJ2-1 | TRBD2 | NA | TRBV6-5
CASNPGGQVSYEQYF | TGCGCCAGCAACCCTGGGGGACAGGTATCCTACGAGCAGTACTTC | TRBJ2-7 | TRBD1 | NA | TRBV5-1
CASSLFFSGGLYNEQFF | TGTGCCAGCAGCTTATTTTTTAGCGGGGGGTTATACAATGAGCAGTTCTTC | TRBJ2-1 | TRBD2 | NA | TRBV11-2
CASSPTSVNTEAFF | TGTGCCAGTAGTCCCACTTCGGTGAACACTGAAGCTTTCTTT | TRBJ1-1 | NA | NA | TRBV19
CASSVKETQYF | TGCGCCAGCAGCGTCAAAGAGACCCAGTACTTC | TRBJ2-5 | NA | once | TRBV5-1
CASSPITSGIGWETQYF | TGTGCCAGCAGTCCCATCACTAGCGGGATAGGGTGGGAGACCCAGTACTTC | TRBJ2-5 | TRBD2 | NA | TRBV7-6
CARRMGTGGAWTEAFF | TGCGCCAGAAGAATGGGGACAGGGGGCGCGTGGACTGAAGCTTTCTTT | TRBJ1-1 | TRBD1 | NA | TRBV10-1
CASRKGLQSSYNEQFF | TGTGCCAGCAGGAAGGGACTCCAGAGCTCCTACAATGAGCAGTTCTTC | TRBJ2-1 | NA | NA | TRBV19
CASSLASGSHNEQFF | TGTGCCAGCAGCTTAGCTAGCGGGAGCCACAATGAGCAGTTCTTC | TRBJ2-1 | TRBD2 | NA | TRBV7-8
CASSPPGQGQPQHF | TGTGCCAGTAGTCCCCCCGGACAGGGCCAGCCCCAGCATTTT | TRBJ1-5 | TRBD1 | NA | TRBV19
CASNGGRPNEQFF | TGTGCCAGTAACGGCGGGAGGCCCAATGAGCAGTTCTTC | TRBJ2-1 | TRBD2 | few | TRBV19
CASSQGLAGAKNIQYF | TGTGCCAGCAGCCAGGGGTTAGCGGGGGCCAAAAACATTCAGTACTTC | TRBJ2-4 | TRBD2 | NA | TRBV13
CASSNSQNTEAFF | TGCGCCAGCAGCAATTCCCAGAACACTGAAGCTTTCTTT | TRBJ1-1 | NA | NA | TRBV5-1
CASSLTSGLYGTGELFF | TGCGCCAGCAGCTTAACCTCTGGACTGTATGGCACCGGGGAGCTGTTTTTT | TRBJ2-2 | NA | once | TRBV5-1
CATKRGVRADTQYF | TGTGCCACCAAACGGGGGGTACGGGCAGATACGCAGTATTTT | TRBJ2-3 | TRBD2 | NA | TRBV19
CASNSGTYEQYF | TGTGCCAGCAATAGCGGCACCTACGAGCAGTACTTC | TRBJ2-7 | NA | NA | TRBV2
CATSRAGARTEAFF | TGTGCCACCAGCAGAGCAGGGGCGAGGACTGAAGCTTTCTTT | TRBJ1-1 | NA | NA | TRBV15
CASGLAGVGAGKETQYF | TGTGCCAGCGGTCTAGCGGGGGTTGGGGCTGGGAAAGAGACCCAGTACTTC | TRBJ2-5 | TRBD2 | once | TRBV27
CASSRSTSGSTDTQYF | TGTGCCAGCTCACGCTCCACTAGCGGGAGCACAGATACGCAGTATTTT | TRBJ2-3 | TRBD2 | NA | TRBV18
CSVVGWSGSHEQFF | TGCAGCGTTGTAGGGTGGAGCGGGAGCCATGAGCAGTTCTTC | TRBJ2-1 | TRBD2 | NA | TRBV29-1
CASSLGLRGASTDTQYF | TGTGCCAGCAGCTTGGGGCTGCGGGGGGCAAGCACAGATACGCAGTATTTT | TRBJ2-3 | TRBD2 | NA | TRBV5-4
CASSRGGVSQAFF | TGTGCCAGCAGCCGAGGGGGGGTCAGCCAAGCTTTCTTT | TRBJ1-1 | NA | once | TRBV12-3/TRBV12-4
CATLPRGTDTQYF | TGTGCCACCCTCCCCCGGGGCACAGATACGCAGTATTTT | TRBJ2-3 | NA | NA | TRBV10-3
CATRGVNTEAFF | TGTGCCACCAGAGGGGTGAACACTGAAGCTTTCTTT | TRBJ1-1 | NA | NA | TRBV24-1
CASSYEAGRGEGYTF | TGTGCCAGCAGTTACGAGGCGGGAAGGGGTGAGGGCTACACCTTC | TRBJ1-2 | NA | NA | TRBV6-6
CASSLRAGYEQYF | TGCGCCAGCAGCTTGAGGGCGGGGTACGAGCAGTACTTC | TRBJ2-7 | NA | NA | TRBV5-1
CSASQGAGGNQPQHF | TGCAGTGCTAGTCAGGGGGCTGGTGGCAATCAGCCCCAGCATTTT | TRBJ1-5 | TRBD1 | NA | TRBV20-1
CASSQEPHTFYYEQYF | TGTGCCAGCAGCCAAGAACCCCACACATTTTACTACGAGCAGTACTTC | TRBJ2-7 | NA | NA | TRBV3-1/TRBV3-2
CASSRTGGNEKLFF | TGTGCCAGCAGCCGGACAGGGGGTAATGAAAAACTGTTTTTT | TRBJ1-4 | TRBD1 | NA | TRBV6-1
CASSQGQGTNYGYTF | TGCGCCAGCAGCCAAGGACAGGGGACCAACTATGGCTACACCTTC | TRBJ1-2 | TRBD1 | NA | TRBV4-1
CAIGAGTGNTDTQYF | TGTGCCATCGGCGCCGGGACAGGGAATACAGATACGCAGTATTTT | TRBJ2-3 | TRBD1 | few | TRBV6-5
CASRVRQWNTEAFF | TGTGCCAGCAGGGTGAGACAGTGGAACACTGAAGCTTTCTTT | TRBJ1-1 | NA | NA | TRBV2
CATANPSGSNEKLFF | TGTGCCACCGCAAACCCATCAGGGTCTAATGAAAAACTGTTTTTT | TRBJ1-4 | NA | NA | TRBV10-3
CASSFHQGNNEQFF | TGTGCCAGCAGCTTTCATCAGGGAAACAATGAGCAGTTCTTC | TRBJ2-1 | NA | NA | TRBV7-8
CASSFLGGTEAFF | TGTGCCAGCAGCTTCCTCGGGGGTACTGAAGCTTTCTTT | TRBJ1-1 | NA | NA | TRBV11-1
CASSSVRLAGAGEQYF | TGTGCCAGCAGCTCGGTCCGACTAGCGGGGGCCGGTGAGCAGTACTTC | TRBJ2-7 | TRBD2 | NA | TRBV11-2
CASRSRGSSGANVLTF | TGTGCCAGCAGATCCCGGGGTAGCTCTGGGGCCAACGTCCTGACTTTC | TRBJ2-6 | NA | NA | TRBV3-1/TRBV3-2
CASSYGDRETQYF | TGTGCCAGCAGTTACGGGGACAGAGAGACCCAGTACTTC | TRBJ2-5 | TRBD1 | NA | TRBV6-6
CASSSGGQVNQPQHF | TGTGCCAGCAGTTCAGGGGGCCAGGTCAATCAGCCCCAGCATTTT | TRBJ1-5 | TRBD1 | NA | TRBV28
CASSLASGSPLHF | TGTGCCAGCAGCTTAGCTTCAGGTTCACCCCTCCACTTT | TRBJ1-6 | NA | NA | TRBV7-6
CASSLGGGRRTNEKLFF | TGTGCCAGCAGCCTAGGGGGGGGGAGGAGGACTAATGAAAAACTGTTTTTT | TRBJ1-4 | NA | few | TRBV28
CASSIGQATRGNSPLHF | TGTGCCAGTAGTATCGGTCAAGCTACCCGGGGTAATTCACCCCTCCACTTT | TRBJ1-6 | NA | few | TRBV19
CASSPLPTSSNTGELFF | TGTGCCAGCAGCCCCCTCCCGACAAGTTCGAACACCGGGGAGCTGTTTTTT | TRBJ2-2 | NA | NA | TRBV7-3
CASSANGETYEQYF | TGTGCCAGCAGTGCAAACGGAGAAACCTACGAGCAGTACTTC | TRBJ2-7 | NA | NA | TRBV28